This T cell receptor beta chain was captured by sequencing in a study of regulatory T cells in long-lasting Graves disease. Time point in this sample: newly diagnosed GD, antithyroid drugs for less than 3 months. PBMCs provided the RNA from which the TCR library was made. General study points: Less diverse TCR repertoires were seen in persistent Graves' patients than in newly diagnosed ones.

The TCR beta library used iRepertoire HTBI primers with Arm-PCR amplification of CDR3. TCRdb re-called the multiplex PCR reads through MiXCR, storing one row per CDR3 protein. The sample carries fewer than 500,000 distinct CDR3 sequences, 15% to 20% recorded once. A word on this clonotype: Its antigen is undetermined.

This sample was shared with a second study, whose subject was T cells in Graves' hyperthyroidism and ophthalmopathy. Per that study: Initially, a first-round RT-PCR of the TCR CDR3 employed the HTBI primer set. The model made its ophthalmopathy prediction, and onset followed a median about 6.8 months later.

The receptor was derived from a middle-aged man with Graves disease. The source material was peripheral blood mononuclear cells (PBMCs), sampled at new diagnosis, from a patient treated with antithyroid drugs.

The CDR3 here is CASSVGEATEAFF. Written as DNA, the CDR3 is TGTGCCAGCAGTGTTGGGGAGGCCACTGAAGCTTTCTTT. V usage is TRBV2 and J usage is TRBJ1-1; D unclear. In germline, CDR1 is SNHLY, CDR2 FYNNEI. The CDR3 length is 13 residues. The V end lost 4 bases, the J end lost 4 bases, and 10 bases lay between the germline ends.